A selection of T cell receptor beta chains follows, all from one sample in a study of T cells after posttransplantation cyclophosphamide. Produced via immunoSEQ multiplex PCR; TCRdb's table is partial and in-frame only. There are about 38,000 clones in the sample, none observed a single time. The sequenced material came from PBMCs. Receptor source: a young man in good health and a related stem cell transplant donor. Each CDR3 is given without its conserved first and last residue. Fields, in order: V gene, D gene, J gene, CDR3 protein. The D gene is left open where the match is weak.

v_gene: TRBV6-1
d_gene: TRBD1
j_gene: TRBJ2-7
CDR3aa: ASSARQGPYYEQY

v_gene: TRBV12-3/TRBV12-4
d_gene: .
j_gene: TRBJ1-3
CDR3aa: ASSLQGAGNTIY

v_gene: TRBV6-2/TRBV6-3
d_gene: TRBD1
j_gene: TRBJ1-5
CDR3aa: ASSRDRVLPQH

v_gene: TRBV4-1
d_gene: TRBD1
j_gene: TRBJ1-4
CDR3aa: ASSQVKTRTGGAVSNEKLF

v_gene: TRBV29-1
d_gene: TRBD2
j_gene: TRBJ2-5
CDR3aa: SVEEGLKETQY

v_gene: TRBV6-8
d_gene: .
j_gene: TRBJ1-5
CDR3aa: ATPGLSGNQPQH

v_gene: TRBV18
d_gene: .
j_gene: TRBJ2-5
CDR3aa: ASSPQGETQY

v_gene: TRBV7-8
d_gene: .
j_gene: TRBJ2-1
CDR3aa: ASSVDSYNEQF

v_gene: TRBV15
d_gene: .
j_gene: TRBJ1-2
CDR3aa: ATSRATNYGYT

v_gene: TRBV4-1
d_gene: .
j_gene: TRBJ2-7
CDR3aa: ASSQRQSSYEQY

v_gene: TRBV6-2/TRBV6-3
d_gene: .
j_gene: TRBJ2-1
CDR3aa: ASSPSGGLNEQF

v_gene: TRBV25-1
d_gene: .
j_gene: TRBJ2-5
CDR3aa: ASSEFKGGGETQY

v_gene: TRBV6-4
d_gene: TRBD1
j_gene: TRBJ2-2
CDR3aa: ASSGDSLDGELF

v_gene: TRBV19
d_gene: .
j_gene: TRBJ1-1
CDR3aa: ASSKGGREATEAF

v_gene: TRBV18
d_gene: TRBD1
j_gene: TRBJ1-5
CDR3aa: ASSPRGTGIQPQH

v_gene: TRBV19
d_gene: .
j_gene: TRBJ2-3
CDR3aa: ASKVASTDTQY

v_gene: TRBV28
d_gene: TRBD1
j_gene: TRBJ1-3
CDR3aa: ASSLTGGYGNTIY

v_gene: TRBV27
d_gene: .
j_gene: TRBJ1-6
CDR3aa: ASSPSSGEWSSPLH

v_gene: TRBV2
d_gene: .
j_gene: TRBJ2-1
CDR3aa: ASSLRGTSYNEQF

v_gene: TRBV10-3
d_gene: .
j_gene: TRBJ2-7
CDR3aa: AISEFSGRSISYEQY

v_gene: TRBV5-6
d_gene: .
j_gene: TRBJ1-1
CDR3aa: ASSLRGIEAF

v_gene: TRBV15
d_gene: TRBD1
j_gene: TRBJ1-5
CDR3aa: ATSSYPTGLGNQPQH

v_gene: TRBV5-1
d_gene: TRBD1
j_gene: TRBJ1-1
CDR3aa: ASSLRQGLEVNTEAF

v_gene: TRBV7-8
d_gene: .
j_gene: TRBJ1-4
CDR3aa: ASSWYRGEATNEKLF